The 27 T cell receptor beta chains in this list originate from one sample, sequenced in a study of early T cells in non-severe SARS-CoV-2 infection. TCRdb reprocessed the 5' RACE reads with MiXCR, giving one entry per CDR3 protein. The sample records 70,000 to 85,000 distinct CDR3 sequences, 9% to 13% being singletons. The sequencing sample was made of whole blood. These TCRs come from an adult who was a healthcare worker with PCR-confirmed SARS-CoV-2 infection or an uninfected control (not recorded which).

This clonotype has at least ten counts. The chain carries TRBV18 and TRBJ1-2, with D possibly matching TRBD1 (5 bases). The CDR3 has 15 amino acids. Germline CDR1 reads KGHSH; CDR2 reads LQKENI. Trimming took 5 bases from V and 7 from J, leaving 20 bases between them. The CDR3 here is CASSTGKGIIGGYTF. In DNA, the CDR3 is TGTGCCAGCTCAACGGGAAAGGGGATAATCGGTGGCTACACCTTC.

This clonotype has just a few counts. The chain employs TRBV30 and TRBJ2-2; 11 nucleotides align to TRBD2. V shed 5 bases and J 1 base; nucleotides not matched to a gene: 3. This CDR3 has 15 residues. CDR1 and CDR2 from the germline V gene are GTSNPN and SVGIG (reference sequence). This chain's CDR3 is CAWDGLAGNTGELFF. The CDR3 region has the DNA TGTGCCTGGGACGGACTAGCGGGGAACACCGGGGAGCTGTTTTTT.

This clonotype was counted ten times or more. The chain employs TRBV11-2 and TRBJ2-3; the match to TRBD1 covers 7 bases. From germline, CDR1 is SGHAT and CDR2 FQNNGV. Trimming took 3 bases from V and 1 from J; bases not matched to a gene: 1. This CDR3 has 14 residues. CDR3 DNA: TGTGCCAGCAGCTTTGGGACAGGCACAGATACGCAGTATTTT. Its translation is CASSFGTGTDTQYF.

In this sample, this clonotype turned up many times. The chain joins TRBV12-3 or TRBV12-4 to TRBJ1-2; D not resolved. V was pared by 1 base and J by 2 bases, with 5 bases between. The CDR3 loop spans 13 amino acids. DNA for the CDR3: TGTGCCAGCAGTTTAGGCAGAAACTATGGCTACACCTTC. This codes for CASSLGRNYGYTF.

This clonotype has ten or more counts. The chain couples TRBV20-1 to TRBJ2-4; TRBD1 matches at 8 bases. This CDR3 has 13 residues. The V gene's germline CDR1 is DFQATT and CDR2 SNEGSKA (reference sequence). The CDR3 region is CRAAPTGEGIQYF. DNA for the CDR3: TGCAGAGCCGCCCCGACAGGGGAAGGCATTCAGTACTTC.

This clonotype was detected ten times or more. CDR3 coding DNA: TGTGCCAGCAGCTTAGCAGCGGGGGGTCCTTTTGAGCAGTTCTTC. This translates into CASSLAAGGPFEQFF. V gene TRBV7-6 combines with J gene TRBJ2-1; 9 nucleotides agree with TRBD2. Germline values: CDR1 SGHVS, CDR2 FNYEAQ. The CDR3 totals 15 residues. V shed 0 bases, J shed 9 bases, and the junction held 6 bases outside the gene matches.

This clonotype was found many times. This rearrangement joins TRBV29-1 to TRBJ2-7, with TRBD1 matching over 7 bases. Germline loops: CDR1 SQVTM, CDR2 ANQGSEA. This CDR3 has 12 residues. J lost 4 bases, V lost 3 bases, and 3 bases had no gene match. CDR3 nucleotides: TGCAGCGTTGAGGGACAGAGATACGAGCAGTACTTC. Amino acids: CSVEGQRYEQYF.

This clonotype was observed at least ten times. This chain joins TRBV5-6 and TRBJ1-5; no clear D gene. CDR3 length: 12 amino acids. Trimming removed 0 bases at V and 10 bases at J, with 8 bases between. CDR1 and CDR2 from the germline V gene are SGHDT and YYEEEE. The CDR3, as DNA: TGTGCCAGCAGCTTGGACCGATCTCCCCAGCATTTT. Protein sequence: CASSLDRSPQHF. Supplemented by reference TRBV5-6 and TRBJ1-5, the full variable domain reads DAGVTQSPTHLIKTRGQQVTLRCSPKSGHDTVSWYQQALGQGPQFIFQYYEEEERQRGNFPDRFSGHQFPNYSSELNVNALLLGDSALYLCASSLDRSPQHFGDGTRLSIL.

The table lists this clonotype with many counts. The CDR3 DNA reads as TGTGCCAGCTCACCAGAGACGGGTGAAAAACTGTTTTTT. Its translation is CASSPETGEKLFF. This chain links TRBV18 with TRBJ1-4, with no clear D. The germline V gene encodes CDR1 KGHSH and CDR2 LQKENI. There are 13 residues in the CDR3. Between the trimmed V and J ends, which lost 2 bases and 7 bases, there was a span of 8 bases.

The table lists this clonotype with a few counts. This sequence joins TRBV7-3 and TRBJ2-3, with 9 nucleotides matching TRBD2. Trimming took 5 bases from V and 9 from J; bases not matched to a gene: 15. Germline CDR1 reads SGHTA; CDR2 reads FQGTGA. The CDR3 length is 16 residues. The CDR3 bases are TGTGCCAGCAGCCCCCAGCCAGCGGGGGGAGGAGGGACGCAGTATTTT. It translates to CASSPQPAGGGGTQYF. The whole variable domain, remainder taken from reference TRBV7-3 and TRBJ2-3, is GAGVSQTPSNKVTEKGKYVELRCDPISGHTALYWYRQSLGQGPEFLIYFQGTGAADDSGLPNDRFFAVRPEGSVSTLKIQRTERGDSAVYLCASSPQPAGGGGTQYFGPGTRLTVL.

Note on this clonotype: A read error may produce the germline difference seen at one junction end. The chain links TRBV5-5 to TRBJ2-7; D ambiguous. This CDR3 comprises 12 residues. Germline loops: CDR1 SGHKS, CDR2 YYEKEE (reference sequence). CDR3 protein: CVSSSPEYEQYF. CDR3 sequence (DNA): TGTGTCAGCAGCTCCCCGGAGTACGAGCAGTACTTC.

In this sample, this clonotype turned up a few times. CDR3 nucleotides: TGCAGTGCCAAAAAACAACAGGGCAGCACTGAAGCTTTCTTT. Residues: CSAKKQQGSTEAFF. The V gene is TRBV20-1, the J gene TRBJ1-1; tentatively, D is TRBD1 (6 bases). Trimming removed 6 bases at V and 4 bases at J, with 18 bases between. In germline, CDR1 is DFQATT, CDR2 SNEGSKA (reference sequence). This CDR3 has 14 amino acids.

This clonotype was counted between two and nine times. CDR3 residues: CASSKDSRRTEAFF. CDR3 coding DNA: TGTGCCAGCAGCAAGGACAGCCGGAGGACTGAAGCTTTCTTT. This sequence joins TRBV5-5 and TRBJ1-1; perhaps TRBD1 as D (6 bases). Germline CDR1 is SGHKS and CDR2 is YYEKEE (reference sequence). V shed 4 bases and J shed 5 bases, with 15 bases lying between them. This CDR3 comprises 14 residues. The full variable domain, rest sourced from reference TRBV5-5 and TRBJ1-1, is DAGVTQSPTHLIKTRGQQVTLRCSPISGHKSVSWYQQVLGQGPQFIFQYYEKEERGRGNFPDRFSARQFPNYSSELNVNALLLGDSALYLCASSKDSRRTEAFFGQGTRLTVV.

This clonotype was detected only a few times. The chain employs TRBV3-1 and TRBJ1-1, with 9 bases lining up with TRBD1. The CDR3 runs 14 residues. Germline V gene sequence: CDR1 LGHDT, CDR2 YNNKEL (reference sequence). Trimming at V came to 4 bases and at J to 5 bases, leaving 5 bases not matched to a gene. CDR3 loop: CASSLWGQGTEAFF. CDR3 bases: TGTGCCAGCAGCCTTTGGGGACAGGGAACTGAAGCTTTCTTT.

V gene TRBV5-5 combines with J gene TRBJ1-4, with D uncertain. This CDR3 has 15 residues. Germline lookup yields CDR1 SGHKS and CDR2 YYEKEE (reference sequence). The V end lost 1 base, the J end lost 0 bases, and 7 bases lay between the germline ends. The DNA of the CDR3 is TGTGCCAGCAGCTTGATCCCCACAACTAATGAAAAACTGTTTTTT. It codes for CASSLIPTTNEKLFF.

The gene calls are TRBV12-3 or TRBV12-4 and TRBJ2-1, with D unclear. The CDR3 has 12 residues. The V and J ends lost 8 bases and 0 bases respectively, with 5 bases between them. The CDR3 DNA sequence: TGTGCCAGCCTGAGCTCCTACAATGAGCAGTTCTTC. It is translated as CASLSSYNEQFF.

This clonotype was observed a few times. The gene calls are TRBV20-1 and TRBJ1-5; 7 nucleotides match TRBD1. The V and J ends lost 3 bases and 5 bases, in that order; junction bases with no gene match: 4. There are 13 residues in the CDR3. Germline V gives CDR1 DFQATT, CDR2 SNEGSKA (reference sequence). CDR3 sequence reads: CSASDRVYQPQHF. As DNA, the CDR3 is TGCAGTGCTAGTGACAGGGTCTATCAGCCCCAGCATTTT.

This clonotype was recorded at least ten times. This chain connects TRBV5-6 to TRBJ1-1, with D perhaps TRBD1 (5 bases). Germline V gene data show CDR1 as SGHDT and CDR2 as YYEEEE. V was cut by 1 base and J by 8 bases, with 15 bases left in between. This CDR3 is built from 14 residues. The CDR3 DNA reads TGTGCCAGCAGCTTGTTGGCAGGGAAACGGGAAGCTTTCTTT. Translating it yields CASSLLAGKREAFF.

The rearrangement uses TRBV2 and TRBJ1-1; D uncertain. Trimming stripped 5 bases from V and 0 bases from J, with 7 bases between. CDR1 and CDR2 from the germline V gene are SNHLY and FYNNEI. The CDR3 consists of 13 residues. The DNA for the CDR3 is TGTGCCAGCAGTCTACAGCTGAACACTGAAGCTTTCTTT. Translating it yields CASSLQLNTEAFF.

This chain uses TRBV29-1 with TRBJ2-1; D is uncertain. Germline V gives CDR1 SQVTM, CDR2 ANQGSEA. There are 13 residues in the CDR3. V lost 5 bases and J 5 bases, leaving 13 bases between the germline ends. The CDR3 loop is CSVRIAPNNEQFF. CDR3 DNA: TGCAGCGTTCGGATAGCACCCAACAATGAGCAGTTCTTC.

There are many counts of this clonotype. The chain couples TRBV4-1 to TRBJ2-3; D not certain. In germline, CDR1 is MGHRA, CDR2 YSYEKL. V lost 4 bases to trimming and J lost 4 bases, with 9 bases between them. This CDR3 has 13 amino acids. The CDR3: CASSLLGPDTQYF. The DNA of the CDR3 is TGCGCCAGCAGCCTTCTAGGGCCAGATACGCAGTATTTT.

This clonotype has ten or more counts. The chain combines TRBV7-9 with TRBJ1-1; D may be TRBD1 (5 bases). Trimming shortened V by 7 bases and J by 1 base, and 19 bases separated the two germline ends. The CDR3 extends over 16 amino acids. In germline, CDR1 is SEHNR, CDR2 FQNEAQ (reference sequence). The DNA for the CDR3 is TGTGCCAGCACCCCGGACCGGGACTTTACGAACACTGAAGCTTTCTTT. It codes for CASTPDRDFTNTEAFF.

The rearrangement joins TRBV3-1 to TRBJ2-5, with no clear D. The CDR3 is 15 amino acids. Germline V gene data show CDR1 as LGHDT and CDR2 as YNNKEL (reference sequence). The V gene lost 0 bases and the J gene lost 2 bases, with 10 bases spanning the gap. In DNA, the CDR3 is TGTGCCAGCAGCCAAGATACAGTTGCTCAAGAGACCCAGTACTTC. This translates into CASSQDTVAQETQYF.

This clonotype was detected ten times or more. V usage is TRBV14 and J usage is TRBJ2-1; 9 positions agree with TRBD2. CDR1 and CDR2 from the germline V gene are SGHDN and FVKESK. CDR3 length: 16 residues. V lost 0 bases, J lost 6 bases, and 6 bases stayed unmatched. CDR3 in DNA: TGTGCCAGCAGCCAAGAACCTAGCGGGGCCCTCAATGAGCAGTTCTTC. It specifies CASSQEPSGALNEQFF. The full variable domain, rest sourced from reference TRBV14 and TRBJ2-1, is EAGVTQFPSHSVIEKGQTVTLRCDPISGHDNLYWYRRVMGKEIKFLLHFVKESKQDESGMPNNRFLAERTGGTYSTLKVQPAELEDSGVYFCASSQEPSGALNEQFFGPGTRLTVL.

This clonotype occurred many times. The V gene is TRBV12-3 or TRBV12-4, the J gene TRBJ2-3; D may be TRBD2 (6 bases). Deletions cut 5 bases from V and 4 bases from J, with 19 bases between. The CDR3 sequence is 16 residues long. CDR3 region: CASSPGSVLGADTQYF. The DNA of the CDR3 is TGTGCCAGCAGTCCCGGGAGTGTGTTGGGGGCAGATACGCAGTATTTT.

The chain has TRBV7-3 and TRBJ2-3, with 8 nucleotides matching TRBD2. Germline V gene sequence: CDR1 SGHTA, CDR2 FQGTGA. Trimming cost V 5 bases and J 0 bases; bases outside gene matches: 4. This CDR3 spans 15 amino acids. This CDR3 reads CASSLIAGSTDTQYF. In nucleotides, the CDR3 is TGTGCCAGCAGCCTCATAGCGGGAAGCACAGATACGCAGTATTTT.

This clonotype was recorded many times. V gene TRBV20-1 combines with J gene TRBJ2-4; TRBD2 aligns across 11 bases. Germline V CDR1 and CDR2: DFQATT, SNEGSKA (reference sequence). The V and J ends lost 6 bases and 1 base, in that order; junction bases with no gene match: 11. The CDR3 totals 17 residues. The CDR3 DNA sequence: TGCAGTGCCCCAATAGCGGGGGGGCGTCGGGCCAAAAACATTCAGTACTTC. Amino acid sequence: CSAPIAGGRRAKNIQYF.